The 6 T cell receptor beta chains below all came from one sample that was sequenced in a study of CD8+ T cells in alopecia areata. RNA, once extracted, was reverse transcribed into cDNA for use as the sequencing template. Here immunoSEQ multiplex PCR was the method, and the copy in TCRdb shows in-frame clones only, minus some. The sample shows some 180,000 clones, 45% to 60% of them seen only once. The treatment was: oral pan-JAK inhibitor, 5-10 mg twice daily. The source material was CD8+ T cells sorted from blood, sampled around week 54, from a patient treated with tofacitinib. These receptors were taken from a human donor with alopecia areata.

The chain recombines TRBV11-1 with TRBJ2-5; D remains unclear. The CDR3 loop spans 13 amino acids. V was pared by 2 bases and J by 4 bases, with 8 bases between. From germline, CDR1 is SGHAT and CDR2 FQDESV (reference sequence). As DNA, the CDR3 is TGTGCCAGCAGCTTACTCGGTGGAGAGACCCAGTACTTC. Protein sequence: CASSLLGGETQYF.

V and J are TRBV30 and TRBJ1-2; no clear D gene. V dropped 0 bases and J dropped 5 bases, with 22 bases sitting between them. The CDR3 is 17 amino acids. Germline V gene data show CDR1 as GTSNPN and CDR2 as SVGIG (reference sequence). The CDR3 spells CAWSVKGEVWGRYGYTF. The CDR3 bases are TGTGCCTGGAGTGTAAAAGGAGAGGTCTGGGGAAGGTATGGCTACACCTTC.

CDR3 DNA sequence: TGTGCCAGCAGCCAAGTAATCGGGCGGGGTGGCTACGAGCAGTACTTC. As protein: CASSQVIGRGGYEQYF. The genes are TRBV4-2 and TRBJ2-7; possibly TRBD2 for D (6 bases). The germline V and J ends were trimmed by 1 base and 3 bases, with 16 bases remaining between them. CDR3 length: 16 amino acids. Germline V gene lookup returns CDR1 LGHNA and CDR2 YNFKEQ.

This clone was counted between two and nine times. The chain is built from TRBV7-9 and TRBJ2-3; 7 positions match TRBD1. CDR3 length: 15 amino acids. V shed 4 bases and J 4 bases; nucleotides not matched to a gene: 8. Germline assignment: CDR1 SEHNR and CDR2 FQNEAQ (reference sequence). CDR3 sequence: CASSWDSVEPDTQYF. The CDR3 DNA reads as TGTGCCAGCAGCTGGGACAGCGTTGAGCCAGATACGCAGTATTTT.

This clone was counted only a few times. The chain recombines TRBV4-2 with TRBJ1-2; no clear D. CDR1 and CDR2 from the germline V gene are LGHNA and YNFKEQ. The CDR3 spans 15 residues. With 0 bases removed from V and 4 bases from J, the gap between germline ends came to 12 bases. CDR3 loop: CASSQDRVLPYGYTF. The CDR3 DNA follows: TGTGCCAGCAGCCAAGATCGCGTCCTCCCCTATGGCTACACCTTC.

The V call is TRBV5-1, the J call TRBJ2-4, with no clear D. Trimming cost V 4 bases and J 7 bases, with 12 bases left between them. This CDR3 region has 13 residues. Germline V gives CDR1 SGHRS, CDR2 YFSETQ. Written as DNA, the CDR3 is TGCGCCAGCAGCCTGGGGTCGACGAACATTCAGTACTTC. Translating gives CASSLGSTNIQYF.